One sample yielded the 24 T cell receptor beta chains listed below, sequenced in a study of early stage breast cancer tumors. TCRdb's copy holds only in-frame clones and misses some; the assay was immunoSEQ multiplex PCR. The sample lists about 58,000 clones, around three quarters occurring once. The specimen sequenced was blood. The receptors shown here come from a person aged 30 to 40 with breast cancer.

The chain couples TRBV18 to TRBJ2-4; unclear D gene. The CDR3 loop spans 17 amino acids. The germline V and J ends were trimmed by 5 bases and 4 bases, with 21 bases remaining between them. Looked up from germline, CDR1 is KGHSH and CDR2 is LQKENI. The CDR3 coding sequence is TGTGCCAGCTCATTAAGCGATGTTGGCGGACCAAAAAACATTCAGTACTTC. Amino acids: CASSLSDVGGPKNIQYF.

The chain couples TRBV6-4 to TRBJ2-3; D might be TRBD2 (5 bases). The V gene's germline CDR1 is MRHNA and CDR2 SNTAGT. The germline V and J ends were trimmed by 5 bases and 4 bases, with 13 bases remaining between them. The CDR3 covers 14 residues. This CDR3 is CASSFSTEADTQYF. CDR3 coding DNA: TGTGCCAGCAGTTTCTCGACGGAGGCAGATACGCAGTATTTT.

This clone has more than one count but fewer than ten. DNA for the CDR3: TGTGCCAGCAGCCAAGGCACGGGAGCGAACACCGGGGAGCTGTTTTTT. It codes for CASSQGTGANTGELFF. The genes are TRBV5-4 and TRBJ2-2; tentative D call: TRBD2 (6 bases). V lost 4 bases and J 0 bases, leaving 13 bases between the germline ends. There are 16 residues in the CDR3. Germline V gene lookup returns CDR1 SGHNT and CDR2 YYREEE (reference sequence).

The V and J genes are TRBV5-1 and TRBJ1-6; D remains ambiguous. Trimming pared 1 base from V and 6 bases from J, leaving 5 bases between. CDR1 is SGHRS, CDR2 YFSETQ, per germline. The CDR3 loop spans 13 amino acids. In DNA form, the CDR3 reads TGCGCCAGCAGCTTGACGGTTAATTCACCCCTCCACTTT. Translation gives CASSLTVNSPLHF.

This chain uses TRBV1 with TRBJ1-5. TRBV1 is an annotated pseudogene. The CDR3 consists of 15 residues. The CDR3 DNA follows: TGCACCATCAACAAACCTCCGGGACCCAGTCAGCCCCAGCATTTT. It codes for CTINKPPGPSQPQHF.

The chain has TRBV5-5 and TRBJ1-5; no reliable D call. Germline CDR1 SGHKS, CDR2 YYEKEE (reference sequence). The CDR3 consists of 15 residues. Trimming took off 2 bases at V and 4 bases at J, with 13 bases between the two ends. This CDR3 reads CASSLLRPGNQPQHF. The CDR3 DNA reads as TGTGCCAGCAGCTTATTACGGCCGGGAAATCAGCCCCAGCATTTT.

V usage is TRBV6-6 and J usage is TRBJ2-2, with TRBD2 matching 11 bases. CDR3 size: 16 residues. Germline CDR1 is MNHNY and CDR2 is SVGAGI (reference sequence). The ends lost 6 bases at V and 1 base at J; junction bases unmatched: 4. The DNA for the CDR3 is TGTGCCAGCAGAGATACTAGCGGGAGGAACACCGGGGAGCTGTTTTTT. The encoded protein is CASRDTSGRNTGELFF.

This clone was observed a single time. CDR3: CASSLHGQGARETQYF. The DNA of the CDR3 is TGTGCCAGCAGCCTCCACGGACAGGGGGCGCGTGAGACCCAGTACTTC. The gene calls are TRBV7-8 and TRBJ2-5, with TRBD1 identical over 11 bases. Germline V gene sequence: CDR1 SGHVS, CDR2 FQNEAQ. The V gene end was trimmed by 5 bases and the J gene end by 5 bases; junction bases not matched to a gene: 10. The CDR3 covers 16 residues.

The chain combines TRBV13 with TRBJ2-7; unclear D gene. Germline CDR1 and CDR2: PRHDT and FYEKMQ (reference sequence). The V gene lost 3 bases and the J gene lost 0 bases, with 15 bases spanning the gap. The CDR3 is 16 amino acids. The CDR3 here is CASSFNSDRVSYEQYF. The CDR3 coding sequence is TGTGCCAGCAGCTTCAACTCAGATAGAGTCTCCTACGAGCAGTACTTC.

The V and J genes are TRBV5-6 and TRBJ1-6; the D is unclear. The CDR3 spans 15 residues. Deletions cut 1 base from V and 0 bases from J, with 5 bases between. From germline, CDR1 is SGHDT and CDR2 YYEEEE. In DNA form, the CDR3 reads TGTGCCAGCAGCTTGTACGACTCCTATAATTCACCCCTCCACTTT. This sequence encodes CASSLYDSYNSPLHF. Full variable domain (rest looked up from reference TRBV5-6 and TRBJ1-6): DAGVTQSPTHLIKTRGQQVTLRCSPKSGHDTVSWYQQALGQGPQFIFQYYEEEERQRGNFPDRFSGHQFPNYSSELNVNALLLGDSALYLCASSLYDSYNSPLHFGNGTRLTVT.

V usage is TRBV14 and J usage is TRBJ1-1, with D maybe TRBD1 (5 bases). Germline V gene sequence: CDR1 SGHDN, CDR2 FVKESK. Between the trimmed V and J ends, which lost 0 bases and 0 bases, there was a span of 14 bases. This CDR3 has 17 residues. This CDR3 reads CASSQDQGSHMNTEAFF. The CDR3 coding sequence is TGTGCCAGCAGCCAAGACCAGGGATCACACATGAACACTGAAGCTTTCTTT.

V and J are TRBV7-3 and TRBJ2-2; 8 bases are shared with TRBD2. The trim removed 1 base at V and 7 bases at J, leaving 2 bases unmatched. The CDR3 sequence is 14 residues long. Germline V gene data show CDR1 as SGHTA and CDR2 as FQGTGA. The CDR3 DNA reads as TGTGCCAGCAGCTTAAGGGGGACTAGCGGGGAGCTGTTTTTT. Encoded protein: CASSLRGTSGELFF.

Here the CDR3 DNA reads TGCGCCAGCAGCCGTACGGGACAGGGGGCCGGAGACACTGAAGCTTTCTTT. It codes for CASSRTGQGAGDTEAFF. The V call is TRBV23-1, the J call TRBJ1-1; TRBD1 aligns across 12 bases. TRBV23-1 is annotated as an ORF whose role is uncertain. The CDR3 loop spans 17 amino acids. V lost 6 bases to trimming and J lost 3 bases; unmatched junction nucleotides: 11.

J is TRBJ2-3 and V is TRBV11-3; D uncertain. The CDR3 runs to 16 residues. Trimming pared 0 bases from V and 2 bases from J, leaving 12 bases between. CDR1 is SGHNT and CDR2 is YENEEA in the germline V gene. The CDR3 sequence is CASSLDGGGLTDTQYF. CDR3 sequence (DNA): TGTGCCAGCAGCTTAGACGGTGGCGGCCTCACAGATACGCAGTATTTT.

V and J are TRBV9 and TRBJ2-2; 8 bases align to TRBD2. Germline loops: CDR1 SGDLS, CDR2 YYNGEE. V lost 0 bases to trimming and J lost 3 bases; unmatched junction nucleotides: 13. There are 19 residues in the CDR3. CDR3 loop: CASSVDGRGGRRYTGELFF. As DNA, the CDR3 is TGTGCCAGCAGCGTAGATGGGAGGGGCGGGAGGCGTTACACCGGGGAGCTGTTTTTT.

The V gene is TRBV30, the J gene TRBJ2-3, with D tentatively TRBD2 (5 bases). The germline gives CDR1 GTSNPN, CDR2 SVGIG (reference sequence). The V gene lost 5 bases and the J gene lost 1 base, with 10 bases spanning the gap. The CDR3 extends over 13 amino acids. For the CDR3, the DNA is TGTGCCTGGGCCCTAGCCGGCACAGATACGCAGTATTTT. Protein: CAWALAGTDTQYF.

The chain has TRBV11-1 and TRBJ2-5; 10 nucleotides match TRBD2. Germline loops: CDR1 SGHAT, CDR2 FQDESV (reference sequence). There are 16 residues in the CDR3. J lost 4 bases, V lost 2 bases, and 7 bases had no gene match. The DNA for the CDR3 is TGTGCCAGCAGCTTACGTCCTAGCGGGAGTACAGAGACCCAGTACTTC. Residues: CASSLRPSGSTETQYF.

The CDR3 DNA reads TGTGCCAGCAGCGGACAGCTTAACACCGGGGAGCTGTTTTTT. It specifies CASSGQLNTGELFF. The chain employs TRBV7-2 and TRBJ2-2, with D perhaps matching TRBD1 (6 bases). The ends were cut back, 5 bases at V and 2 bases at J, with 9 bases in the middle. Per the germline V gene, CDR1 is SGHTA and CDR2 is FQGNSA. This CDR3 spans 14 amino acids. Variable domain in full (rest from reference TRBV7-2 and TRBJ2-2): GAGVSQSPSNKVTEKGKDVELRCDPISGHTALYWYRQSLGQGLEFLIYFQGNSAPDKSGLPSDRFSAERTGGSVSTLTIQRTQQEDSAVYLCASSGQLNTGELFFGEGSRLTVL.

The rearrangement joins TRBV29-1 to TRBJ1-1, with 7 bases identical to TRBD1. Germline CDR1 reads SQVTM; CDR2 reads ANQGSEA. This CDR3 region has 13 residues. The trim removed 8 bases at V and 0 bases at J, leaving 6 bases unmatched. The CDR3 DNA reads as TGCAGCTATAAGGGACAGATGAACACTGAAGCTTTCTTT. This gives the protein CSYKGQMNTEAFF.

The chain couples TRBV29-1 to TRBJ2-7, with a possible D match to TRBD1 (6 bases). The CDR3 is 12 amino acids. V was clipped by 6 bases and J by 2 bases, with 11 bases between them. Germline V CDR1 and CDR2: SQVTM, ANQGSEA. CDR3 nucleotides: TGCAGCGTCGCCCCAGGGGCCTACGAGCAGTACTTC. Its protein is CSVAPGAYEQYF.

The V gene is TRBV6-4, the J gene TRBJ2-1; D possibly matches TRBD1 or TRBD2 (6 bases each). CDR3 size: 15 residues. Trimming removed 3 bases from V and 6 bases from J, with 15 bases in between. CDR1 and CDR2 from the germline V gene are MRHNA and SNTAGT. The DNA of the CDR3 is TGTGCCAGCAGTGATAGGGGGGAGGAGGGCAATGAGCAGTTCTTC. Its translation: CASSDRGEEGNEQFF.

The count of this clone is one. The CDR3 coding sequence is TGCGCCAGCAGCTTGGACCGCGAGTGGTCCTACGAGCAGTACTTC. Amino acids: CASSLDREWSYEQYF. The chain combines TRBV5-1 with TRBJ2-7, with D uncertain. With 0 bases removed from V and 1 base from J, the gap between germline ends came to 11 bases. CDR1 and CDR2 (germline): SGHRS, YFSETQ. The CDR3 loop spans 15 amino acids.

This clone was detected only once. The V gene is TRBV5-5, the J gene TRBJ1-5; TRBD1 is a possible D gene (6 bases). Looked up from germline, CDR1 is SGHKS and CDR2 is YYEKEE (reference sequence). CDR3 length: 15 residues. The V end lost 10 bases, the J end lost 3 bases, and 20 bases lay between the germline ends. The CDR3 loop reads CASRGSGENNQPQHF. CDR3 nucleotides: TGTGCCTCCAGAGGATCAGGGGAGAACAATCAGCCCCAGCATTTT. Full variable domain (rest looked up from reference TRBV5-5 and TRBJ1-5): DAGVTQSPTHLIKTRGQQVTLRCSPISGHKSVSWYQQVLGQGPQFIFQYYEKEERGRGNFPDRFSARQFPNYSSELNVNALLLGDSALYLCASRGSGENNQPQHFGDGTRLSIL.

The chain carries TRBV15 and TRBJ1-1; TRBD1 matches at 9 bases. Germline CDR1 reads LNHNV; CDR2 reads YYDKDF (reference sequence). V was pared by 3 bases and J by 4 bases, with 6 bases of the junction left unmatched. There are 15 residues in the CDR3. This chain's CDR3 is CATSSGTGKATEAFF. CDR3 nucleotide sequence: TGTGCCACCAGCAGTGGGACAGGGAAGGCCACTGAAGCTTTCTTT.